Sequencing of this T cell receptor (beta chain) was carried out in a study of T cell responses to AZD1222 COVID-19 vaccine (dated by TCRdb to the early 2020s). Regarding the research as a whole: AZD1222 recipients whose second dose came at about 4 weeks and those whose second dose came at about 12 weeks were combined into one group, since spike-specific TCR depth and breadth did not differ between the two schedules. Trial participants were enrolled by age into subgroups of 18-55, 56-69 and 70-plus years, and roughly 160, 29 and 62 TCR-sequenced participants, respectively, were included in these subgroups. A total of about 230 trial participants underwent TCR sequencing, of whom around 200 received two doses of AZD1222 and about 26 received two doses of the MenACWY control vaccine. Results and caveats for the whole study, not just this receptor: In the small 56-69-year group, the increase in depth fell short of significance, most likely because of low power. Epitopes outside the regions mutated in the B.1.351 and B.1.1.7 variants were reportedly recognized by nearly half of the unique spike-specific TCRs. Participants were mostly white British, with more females than males. The authors suggested clonal diversity may have been underestimated. After two AZD1222 doses, spike-specific TCR breadth and depth were significantly higher than at day 0 and than in MenACWY recipients. Conclusions about previously exposed vaccinees were limited because only 6 or 7 AZD1222 recipients were SARS-CoV-2 seropositive at baseline. Because no samples from the day 14 peak response were available, repertoires could be characterized only after the peak T cell response. CD4 TCRs associated with the vaccine covered the entire spike protein, and the dominant responses were in regions 160-218 and 743-854.

Notes on this clone: Its antigen remains undetermined. It has no much larger one-base neighbor in the sample; base qualities were not kept.

The CDR3 regions of human TCRbeta chains were analyzed by immunosequencing. As for the authors' bioinformatics: Repertoire TCRs were checked for matches against a reference library of SARS-CoV-2-specific TCRs that had been generated using the MIRA antigen-specificity platform. Breadth was defined as the fraction of unique TCRs that were SARS-CoV-2-associated. Depth was defined as the fraction of total T cells that were SARS-CoV-2-associated. Using the MIRA data, each spike-specific TCR was assigned both to the spike region to which the TCR was reactive and to a CD4 or CD8 class. Log10-transformed breadth and depth values were compared by one-way ANOVA with Sidak's multiple comparisons tests. TCRdb mirrors the immuneACCESS table, restricted to in-frame sequences. Some clones are absent from its copies; in checked studies, under half trace to an unresolved V gene, and the reason for the others is unknown. V and J calls plus clone size are reproduced from that table; the DNA served to infer D and trimming. In all, the sample holds about 150,000 clones, and approximately 93% of those were seen once. In total, the top ten clones hold about 5.1% of the sample.

In the paper's terms, the time point label means: baseline before first vaccination. The vaccinee samples were drawn from two UK trials, COV001 and COV002, one of which was a single-blind randomized controlled phase 2/3 trial testing AZD1222 (ChAdOx1 nCoV-19) in healthy adults. For TCRbeta chain sequencing, PBMC samples from trial participants were taken at day 0 and at day 28 after the second dose. From its cysteine to its phenylalanine, the CDR3 spans 17 amino acids. This entry keeps only the CDR3 DNA: 51 bases, framed from base 1. Sequences MGHRA (CDR1) and YSYEKL (CDR2) are obtained from the germline V gene. Trimming removed 0 bases from V and 2 bases from J; the gene matches leave 7 bases unexplained.

The receptor was derived from an adult in good health. The sample here was peripheral blood, taken on day 0 of AZD1222 vaccination. The chain is encoded by TRBV4-1 joined to TRBJ2-7; 10 central nucleotides agree with TRBD2. The sequence in DNA is TGCGCCAGCAGCCAAGAGCCTAGCGGGAGCGGAGCCTACGAGCAGTACTTC. It codes for CASSQEPSGSGAYEQYF.